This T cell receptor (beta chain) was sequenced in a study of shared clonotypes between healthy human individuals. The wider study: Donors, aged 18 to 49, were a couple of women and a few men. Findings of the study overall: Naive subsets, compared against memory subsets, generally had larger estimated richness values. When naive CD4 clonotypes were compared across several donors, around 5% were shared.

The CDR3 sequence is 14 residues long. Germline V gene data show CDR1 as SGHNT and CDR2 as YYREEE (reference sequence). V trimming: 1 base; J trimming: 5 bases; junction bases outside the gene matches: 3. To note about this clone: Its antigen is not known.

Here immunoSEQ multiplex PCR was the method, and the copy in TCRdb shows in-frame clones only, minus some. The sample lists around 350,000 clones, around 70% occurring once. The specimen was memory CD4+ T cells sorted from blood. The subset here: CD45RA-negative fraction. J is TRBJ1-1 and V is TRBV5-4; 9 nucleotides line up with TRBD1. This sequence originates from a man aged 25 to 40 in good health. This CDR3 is CASSLTGGETEAFF. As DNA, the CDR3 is TGTGCCAGCAGCTTGACAGGGGGCGAAACTGAAGCTTTCTTT. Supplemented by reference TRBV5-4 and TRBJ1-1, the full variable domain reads ETGVTQSPTHLIKTRGQQVTLRCSSQSGHNTVSWYQQALGQGPQFIFQYYREEENGRGNFPPRFSGLQFPNYSSELNVNALELDDSALYLCASSLTGGETEAFFGQGTRLTVV.